Given below is one TCR beta chain in context. The antigen remains unidentified. The data originate from a study of T cell responses to AZD1222 COVID-19 vaccine. Study-wide points: Following two doses of AZD1222, Spike-specific TCR breadth and depth rose. Baseline serology detected seropositivity in only six AZD1222 recipients.

Profiled with immunoSEQ multiplex PCR; TCRdb holds only in-frame clones, not every one. Of around 160,000 clones in the sample, 85% to 90% were seen once. This TCR came from an adult in good health. Sequenced material: peripheral blood, taken on day 0 of AZD1222 vaccination.

The DNA of the CDR3 is TGTGCCAGCAGCTTTAGGGCCCTTAATGAAAAACTGTTTTTT. Protein: CASSFRALNEKLFF. J is TRBJ1-4 and V is TRBV7-8; D is unclear. The CDR3 is 14 residues long. V shed 3 bases and J shed 4 bases, with 9 bases lying between them. Germline V gives CDR1 SGHVS, CDR2 FQNEAQ.